A single sample is the source of the 18 T cell receptor beta chains below, sequenced in a study of cytomegalovirus exposure and HLA in healthy donors. 13 Jbeta primers and 60 Vbeta primers were used for the PCR. Only in-frame clones appear in the TCRdb table, and some are missing; sequencing was by immunoSEQ multiplex PCR. This sample has some 120,000 clones, with roughly 86% found just once. The specimen was PBMCs. Receptor source: a man aged 18 to 29 in good health and CMV-seronegative.

The J gene is TRBJ1-1, the V gene TRBV6-6; 7 nucleotides align to TRBD1. In germline, CDR1 is MNHNY, CDR2 SVGAGI (reference sequence). CDR3 length: 13 amino acids. The J segment lost 7 bases and the V segment lost 4 bases, leaving 6 bases of the junction unmatched. In nucleotides, the CDR3 is TGTGCCAGCAGTTGGAGGGGGCAGGGTGAAGCTTTCTTT. Protein product: CASSWRGQGEAFF.

This clone was seen a handful of times. V and J are TRBV11-2 and TRBJ2-6; 7 nucleotides match TRBD1. Germline values: CDR1 SGHAT, CDR2 FQNNGV. The CDR3 loop spans 16 amino acids. With 3 bases clipped from V and 2 bases from J, the junction kept 4 bases outside the gene matches. The CDR3 loop is CASSFIGGPGANVLTF. The CDR3 DNA reads TGTGCCAGCAGCTTTATAGGGGGCCCTGGGGCCAACGTCCTGACTTTC. Full variable domain (missing parts from reference TRBV11-2 and TRBJ2-6): EAGVAQSPRYKIIEKRQSVAFWCNPISGHATLYWYQQILGQGPKLLIQFQNNGVVDDSQLPKDRFSAERLKGVDSTLKIQPAKLEDSAVYLCASSFIGGPGANVLTFGAGSRLTVL.

The genes are TRBV11-2 and TRBJ1-2; 8 bases map to TRBD1. The length of the CDR3 is 15 residues. Germline lookup yields CDR1 SGHAT and CDR2 FQNNGV. V shed 1 base, J shed 8 bases, and the junction held 9 bases outside the gene matches. This chain's CDR3 is CASSLALQGAEGYTF. The CDR3 nucleotides read TGTGCCAGCAGCTTAGCCCTTCAGGGGGCCGAGGGCTACACCTTC.

V usage is TRBV6-1 and J usage is TRBJ1-2; 8 nucleotides align to TRBD1. The J segment lost 2 bases and the V segment lost 5 bases, leaving 4 bases of the junction unmatched. This CDR3 is 14 amino acids long. CDR1 is MNHNS and CDR2 is SASEGT in the germline V gene. The CDR3 protein is CASSRAGGNYGYTF. The CDR3 DNA reads as TGTGCCAGCAGTCGCGCAGGGGGCAACTATGGCTACACCTTC.

This chain uses TRBV19 with TRBJ2-1; 8 bases are shared with TRBD2. V lost 5 bases to trimming and J lost 6 bases; unmatched junction nucleotides: 6. The length of the CDR3 is 14 residues. Germline CDR1 LNHDA, CDR2 SQIVND (reference sequence). The CDR3 spells CASSSGGLGNEQFF. In DNA form, the CDR3 reads TGTGCCAGTAGTTCGGGGGGGCTTGGCAATGAGCAGTTCTTC.

This clone turned up a few times. This chain uses TRBV6-6 with TRBJ1-2; D perhaps matches TRBD1 (5 bases). The V end lost 4 bases, the J end lost 6 bases, and 15 bases lay between the germline ends. The CDR3 has 14 residues. Germline V gene sequence: CDR1 MNHNY, CDR2 SVGAGI (reference sequence). The CDR3 protein is CASSLDKTADGYTF. CDR3 bases: TGTGCCAGCAGTTTAGACAAGACAGCCGATGGCTACACCTTC.

This clone came up once. V gene TRBV11-2 combines with J gene TRBJ1-3; a weak D match, TRBD1 (5 bases). V lost 2 bases and J 1 base, leaving 12 bases between the germline ends. This CDR3 region has 16 residues. Germline V lookup: CDR1 SGHAT, CDR2 FQNNGV. Here the CDR3 reads CASSLKAGVSGNTIYF. In DNA form, the CDR3 reads TGTGCCAGCAGCTTAAAAGCGGGGGTTTCTGGAAACACCATATATTTT.

This chain connects TRBV2 to TRBJ2-2, with D possibly being TRBD1 (6 bases). V lost 4 bases, J lost 0 bases, and 9 bases lay in between. The CDR3 extends over 15 amino acids. Germline CDR1 is SNHLY and CDR2 is FYNNEI. CDR3 residues: CASSAGTSNTGELFF. For the CDR3, the DNA is TGTGCCAGCAGTGCTGGGACATCGAACACCGGGGAGCTGTTTTTT. The whole variable domain, remainder taken from reference TRBV2 and TRBJ2-2, is EPEVTQTPSHQVTQMGQEVILRCVPISNHLYFYWYRQILGQKVEFLVSFYNNEISEKSEIFDDQFSVERPDGSNFTLKIRSTKLEDSAMYFCASSAGTSNTGELFFGEGSRLTVL.

The V gene is TRBV6-1, the J gene TRBJ1-2; no firm D call. The CDR3 totals 15 residues. The V end was cut by 3 bases, the J end by 4 bases, with 15 bases between. The germline V gene has CDR1 MNHNS and CDR2 SASEGT. The CDR3 DNA reads TGTGCCAGCAGTGATTATGGAGGGAAGAGCTATGGCTACACCTTC. Translation gives CASSDYGGKSYGYTF.

The V gene is TRBV7-9, the J gene TRBJ2-2; D might be TRBD1 (5 bases). Germline-derived CDR1 and CDR2 are SEHNR and FQNEAQ (reference sequence). Trimming shortened V by 3 bases and J by 5 bases, and 13 bases separated the two germline ends. The CDR3 extends over 15 amino acids. The CDR3 region is CASSFSPGSTGELFF. In DNA, the CDR3 is TGTGCCAGCAGCTTCTCCCCAGGGTCGACCGGGGAGCTGTTTTTT.

The rearrangement joins TRBV7-9 to TRBJ1-2; TRBD1 agrees at 8 bases. V was pared by 1 base and J by 6 bases, with 7 bases of the junction left unmatched. This CDR3 is built from 15 residues. Germline V CDR1 and CDR2: SEHNR, FQNEAQ (reference sequence). In DNA form, the CDR3 reads TGTGCCAGCAGCTTAGATTTGAGGGACAGGCATGGCTACACCTTC. This translates into CASSLDLRDRHGYTF.

The V and J genes are TRBV19 and TRBJ1-2; D is undetermined. The germline CDR1 and CDR2 sequences are LNHDA and SQIVND (reference sequence). V dropped 4 bases and J dropped 3 bases, with 9 bases sitting between them. This CDR3 spans 13 amino acids. The CDR3: CASSTFRDYGYTF. DNA of the CDR3: TGTGCCAGTAGTACTTTTCGTGACTATGGCTACACCTTC. Full variable domain (missing parts from reference TRBV19 and TRBJ1-2): DGGITQSPKYLFRKEGQNVTLSCEQNLNHDAMYWYRQDPGQGLRLIYYSQIVNDFQKGDIAEGYSVSREKKESFPLTVTSAQKNPTAFYLCASSTFRDYGYTFGSGTRLTVV.

The chain joins TRBV5-1 to TRBJ2-3; TRBD2 aligns across 10 bases. The CDR3 is made up of 16 amino acids. V shed 4 bases and J 6 bases; nucleotides not matched to a gene: 11. Germline CDR1 reads SGHRS; CDR2 reads YFSETQ. The CDR3 nucleotides are TGCGCCAGCAGCCAACCGGGACTAGCGTCCCTGGATACGCAGTATTTT. It codes for CASSQPGLASLDTQYF. Full variable domain (outside the CDR3, taken from reference TRBV5-1 and TRBJ2-3): KAGVTQTPRYLIKTRGQQVTLSCSPISGHRSVSWYQQTPGQGLQFLFEYFSETQRNKGNFPGRFSGRQFSNSRSEMNVSTLELGDSALYLCASSQPGLASLDTQYFGPGTRLTVL.

The chain links TRBV6-6 to TRBJ1-2, with D uncertain. The V gene lost 5 bases and the J gene lost 7 bases, with 11 bases spanning the gap. The CDR3 is 12 amino acids. CDR1 is MNHNY, CDR2 SVGAGI, per germline (reference sequence). In DNA, the CDR3 is TGTGCCAGCAGTACCGAGGGAGGTGGCTACACCTTC. Translated: CASSTEGGGYTF.

This chain uses TRBV27 with TRBJ2-7; D might be TRBD1 (5 bases). The CDR3 spans 13 residues. V was trimmed by 2 bases and J by 6 bases, leaving 11 bases between them. Germline assignment: CDR1 MNHEY and CDR2 SMNVEV (reference sequence). The CDR3 is CASSLQGGGEQYF. The DNA of the CDR3 is TGTGCCAGCAGTTTACAGGGTGGCGGCGAGCAGTACTTC.

This clone was counted once. The rearrangement joins TRBV2 to TRBJ1-5; TRBD1 might be the D (6 bases). This CDR3 is built from 15 residues. Germline V gene sequence: CDR1 SNHLY, CDR2 FYNNEI. Trimming stripped 6 bases from V and 0 bases from J, with 12 bases between. The CDR3 spells CASSYGQNSNQPQHF. The CDR3, as DNA: TGTGCCAGCAGCTACGGACAGAATAGCAATCAGCCCCAGCATTTT.

This sequence joins TRBV25-1 and TRBJ2-3; 7 bases align to TRBD2. The CDR3 loop spans 14 amino acids. The V and J ends lost 5 bases and 1 base, in that order; junction bases with no gene match: 3. Germline lookup yields CDR1 MGHDK and CDR2 SYGVNS. The CDR3 region has the DNA TGTGCCAGCAGTAAAAGCGGGGGCACAGATACGCAGTATTTT. It translates to CASSKSGGTDTQYF.

This chain connects TRBV19 to TRBJ2-7, with 7 positions matching TRBD1. Germline V lookup: CDR1 LNHDA, CDR2 SQIVND (reference sequence). The trim removed 9 bases at V and 2 bases at J, leaving 7 bases unmatched. This CDR3 comprises 13 residues. CDR3 protein: CASSGGNTYEQYF. CDR3 sequence (DNA): TGTGCCAGCTCAGGGGGTAATACCTACGAGCAGTACTTC.